This T cell receptor beta chain was sequenced in a study of blood T cell repertoires in COVID-19. The wider study: Researchers got acute and convalescent COVID-19 samples from the United States, Italy and Spain. The cDNA or gDNA used as material had been derived from T cells, B-cell-depleted T cells, or PBMCs.

Libraries were prepared by immunoSEQ multiplex PCR; TCRdb keeps only in-frame clonotypes and omits some of them. The sample yields tens of thousands of clones, about three quarters seen once. The germline V and J ends were trimmed by 3 bases and 4 bases, with 10 bases remaining between them. The germline V gene has CDR1 MDHEN and CDR2 SYDVKM. This CDR3 spans 14 amino acids. This TCR was sampled from a man between 65 and 85 years old with active or convalescent COVID-19. The chain employs TRBV28 and TRBJ1-5; D might be TRBD1 (6 bases). Sequenced sample: peripheral blood. CDR3 sequence (DNA): TGTGCCAGCAGTTTCGGGAGGGGGAATCAGCCCCAGCATTTT. Translating gives CASSFGRGNQPQHF.